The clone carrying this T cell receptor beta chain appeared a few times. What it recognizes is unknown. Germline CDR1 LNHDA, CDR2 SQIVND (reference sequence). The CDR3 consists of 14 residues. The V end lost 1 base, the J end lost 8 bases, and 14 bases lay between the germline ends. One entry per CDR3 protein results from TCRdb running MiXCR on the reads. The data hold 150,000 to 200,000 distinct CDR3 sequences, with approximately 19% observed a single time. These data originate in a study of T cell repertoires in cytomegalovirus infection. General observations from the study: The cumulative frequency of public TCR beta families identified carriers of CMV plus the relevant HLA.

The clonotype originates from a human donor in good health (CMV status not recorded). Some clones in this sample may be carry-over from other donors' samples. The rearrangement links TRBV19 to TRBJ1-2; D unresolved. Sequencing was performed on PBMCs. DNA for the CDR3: TGTGCCAGTAGTATAGGGCAGTCGTCGGGAGGCTACACCTTC. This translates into CASSIGQSSGGYTF.